This passage covers 3 T cell receptor beta chains from one sample sequenced in a study of cytomegalovirus exposure and HLA in healthy donors. Measured with immunoSEQ multiplex PCR; TCRdb has only the in-frame clones, and not every one. The data show 68,000 or so clones, about 90% seen once. Input material: PBMCs. These receptors all stem from a man between 18 and 29 years old in good health and CMV-seronegative.

The chain links TRBV5-4 to TRBJ2-5; TRBD2 agrees at 10 bases. V gave up 2 bases and J gave up 5 bases; unmatched junction bases: 0. This CDR3 is 13 amino acids long. Germline V gene sequence: CDR1 SGHNT, CDR2 YYREEE (reference sequence). In DNA form, the CDR3 reads TGTGCCAGCAGCTTAGCGGGAGGGGAGACCCAGTACTTC. It yields the protein CASSLAGGETQYF.

The rearrangement uses TRBV27 and TRBJ2-1; 7 bases map to TRBD2. Germline V CDR1 and CDR2: MNHEY, SMNVEV (reference sequence). The CDR3 covers 16 residues. V trimming: 2 bases; J trimming: 3 bases; junction bases outside the gene matches: 7. CDR3 nucleotides: TGTGCCAGCAGTTTAGCGAGCGGGAACGGCTACAATGAGCAGTTCTTC. This translates into CASSLASGNGYNEQFF.

The chain couples TRBV28 to TRBJ2-1, with 10 bases identical to TRBD1. J was trimmed by 6 bases and V by 6 bases; bases with no gene match: 11. The CDR3 length is 16 residues. Germline-derived CDR1 and CDR2 are MDHEN and SYDVKM. The CDR3 DNA reads as TGTGCCAGCAGCCTGCCTCCCGGGACAGGGGCCAATGAGCAGTTCTTC. This codes for CASSLPPGTGANEQFF.